This T cell receptor beta chain appears in the sequencing data of a study of response to subunit inactivated influenza vaccine. Via MiXCR, TCRdb re-called the RT-PCR reads, giving one row per CDR3 protein. The sample consists of about 830,000 distinct CDR3 sequences, about a fifth of them appearing once. Germline loops: CDR1 SGHRS, CDR2 YFSETQ. The CDR3 spans 16 residues. Trimming removed 0 bases from V and 8 bases from J, with 17 bases in between. This rearrangement joins TRBV5-1 to TRBJ1-4; D call uncertain. Source: PBMCs from blood, taken about 5 days after vaccination. This clonotype was sampled from a man in his fifties or sixties who received an inactivated influenza vaccine. DNA of the CDR3: TGCGCCAGCAGCTTGGACCCTATTACCGCATCGGAAAAACTGTTTTTT. Translation gives CASSLDPITASEKLFF.